What follows are 21 T cell receptor beta chains derived from one specimen sequenced in a study of control samples from healthy donors and cancer patients. Profiling relied on immunoSEQ multiplex PCR, and the TCRdb table lists in-frame clones only, not all of them. The sample yields 55,000 to 65,000 clones, more than 75% seen once. The sample taken for sequencing was PBMCs. The receptors come from a woman aged 60-75 years with lung cancer.

This sequence joins TRBV2 and TRBJ1-5, with D maybe TRBD1 (5 bases). This CDR3 has 13 residues. Germline CDR1 reads SNHLY; CDR2 reads FYNNEI. Between the trimmed V and J ends, which lost 11 bases and 4 bases, there was a span of 15 bases. The CDR3 DNA follows: TGTGCCTCCTGTGGCAGGGAGAATCAGCCCCAGCATTTT. The encoded protein is CASCGRENQPQHF. The full variable domain, with the rest looked up from reference TRBV2 and TRBJ1-5, is EPEVTQTPSHQVTQMGQEVILRCVPISNHLYFYWYRQILGQKVEFLVSFYNNEISEKSEIFDDQFSVERPDGSNFTLKIRSTKLEDSAMYFCASCGRENQPQHFGDGTRLSIL.

This clone was observed a few times. The CDR3 is CASSFSQGAEKLFF. The CDR3 coding sequence is TGTGCCAGCAGCTTTTCACAGGGCGCCGAAAAACTGTTTTTT. The V and J genes are TRBV5-6 and TRBJ1-4, with a tentative D call TRBD1 (6 bases). The CDR3 spans 14 residues. Germline CDR1 SGHDT, CDR2 YYEEEE. V dropped 2 bases and J dropped 8 bases, with 13 bases sitting between them. Full variable domain (outside the CDR3, taken from reference TRBV5-6 and TRBJ1-4): DAGVTQSPTHLIKTRGQQVTLRCSPKSGHDTVSWYQQALGQGPQFIFQYYEEEERQRGNFPDRFSGHQFPNYSSELNVNALLLGDSALYLCASSFSQGAEKLFFGSGTQLSVL.

This clone was recorded once. V is TRBV3-1 (or the pseudogene TRBV3-2) and J is TRBJ1-5; D unresolved. V dropped 5 bases and J dropped 2 bases, with 10 bases sitting between them. This CDR3 has 14 amino acids. The germline V gene encodes CDR1 LGHDT and CDR2 YNNKEL (reference sequence). The CDR3 spells CASSYRSGNQPQHF. The CDR3 region has the DNA TGTGCCAGCAGCTATAGATCGGGCAATCAGCCCCAGCATTTT.

The V call is TRBV3-1 (or the pseudogene TRBV3-2), the J call TRBJ1-1; 7 bases match TRBD1. The CDR3 runs 15 residues. Germline CDR1 reads LGHDT; CDR2 reads YNNKEL (reference sequence). V lost 1 base and J lost 5; bases outside the gene matches: 7. For the CDR3, the DNA is TGTGCCAGCAGCCAAGTGGCAGGGGGAGGGACTGAAGCTTTCTTT. Residues: CASSQVAGGGTEAFF.

The J gene is TRBJ1-2, the V gene TRBV9; 8 bases agree with TRBD1. Losses at the gene ends were 2 bases for V and 0 bases for J; bases not matched to a gene: 3. This CDR3 is built from 15 residues. CDR1 is SGDLS, CDR2 YYNGEE, per germline. CDR3 nucleotide sequence: TGTGCCAGCAGCGTCGGACAGGGAGCTAACTATGGCTACACCTTC. Amino acid sequence: CASSVGQGANYGYTF.

The chain joins TRBV6-5 to TRBJ1-2; TRBD1 aligns across 8 bases. V lost 2 bases, J lost 1 base, and 0 bases stayed unmatched. The CDR3 sequence is 14 residues long. In germline, CDR1 is MNHEY, CDR2 SVGAGI. This CDR3 is CASSYDRGNYGYTF. The CDR3 bases are TGTGCCAGCAGTTACGACAGGGGTAACTATGGCTACACCTTC.

The V and J genes are TRBV19 and TRBJ1-5; tentatively, D is TRBD1 (6 bases). The V end lost 4 bases, the J end lost 6 bases, and 22 bases lay between the germline ends. Germline loops: CDR1 LNHDA, CDR2 SQIVND (reference sequence). There are 17 residues in the CDR3. The CDR3 loop is CASSKTGTFLGGQPQHF. The CDR3, as DNA: TGTGCCAGTAGTAAAACCGGGACATTCCTCGGCGGTCAGCCCCAGCATTTT. The full variable domain, in which reference TRBV19 and TRBJ1-5 provide the parts outside the CDR3, is DGGITQSPKYLFRKEGQNVTLSCEQNLNHDAMYWYRQDPGQGLRLIYYSQIVNDFQKGDIAEGYSVSREKKESFPLTVTSAQKNPTAFYLCASSKTGTFLGGQPQHFGDGTRLSIL.

This clone was picked up one time. The V and J genes are TRBV7-2 and TRBJ2-1, with a possible D match to TRBD1 (6 bases). This CDR3 spans 13 amino acids. Germline V gives CDR1 SGHTA, CDR2 FQGNSA. Trimming removed 5 bases from V and 6 bases from J, with 11 bases in between. CDR3 sequence: CASSAQGPNEQFF. The CDR3 DNA sequence: TGTGCCAGCAGCGCACAGGGACCCAATGAGCAGTTCTTC.

The rearrangement uses TRBV11-3 and TRBJ1-2; 8 nucleotides align to TRBD1. Losses at the gene ends were 5 bases for V and 7 bases for J; bases not matched to a gene: 6. In germline, CDR1 is SGHNT, CDR2 YENEEA. The CDR3 is 13 residues long. CDR3 residues: CASSRGQGGGYTF. The CDR3 DNA is TGTGCCAGCAGCCGAGGACAGGGAGGTGGCTACACCTTC.

The gene calls are TRBV5-1 and TRBJ2-1, with D hard to call. Germline CDR1 SGHRS, CDR2 YFSETQ. Trimming removed 4 bases from V and 5 bases from J, with 4 bases in between. This CDR3 has 11 amino acids. The CDR3 reads CASSEHNEQFF. The CDR3 DNA reads TGCGCCAGCAGCGAACACAATGAGCAGTTCTTC. The variable domain in full, completed from reference TRBV5-1 and TRBJ2-1, reads KAGVTQTPRYLIKTRGQQVTLSCSPISGHRSVSWYQQTPGQGLQFLFEYFSETQRNKGNFPGRFSGRQFSNSRSEMNVSTLELGDSALYLCASSEHNEQFFGPGTRLTVL.

The chain recombines TRBV29-1 with TRBJ1-1; no clear D. The CDR3 covers 16 residues. The V gene's germline CDR1 is SQVTM and CDR2 ANQGSEA. V was trimmed by 4 bases and J by 0 bases, leaving 18 bases between them. The DNA for the CDR3 is TGCAGCGTTGGACCCATAGACCTGGGGATGAACACTGAAGCTTTCTTT. This codes for CSVGPIDLGMNTEAFF.

The V call is TRBV5-4, the J call TRBJ2-7, with D possibly being TRBD1 (5 bases). Trimming left V 0 bases short and J 2 bases short, with 12 bases between. In germline, CDR1 is SGHNT, CDR2 YYREEE (reference sequence). The CDR3 consists of 15 residues. CDR3 loop: CASSLADSLAYEQYF. CDR3 nucleotides: TGTGCCAGCAGCTTGGCCGACAGCCTGGCCTACGAGCAGTACTTC.

This clone was seen a few times. The genes are TRBV28 and TRBJ1-2; D not resolved. Trimming cost V 6 bases and J 7 bases, with 18 bases left between them. CDR3 length: 14 residues. Germline V lookup: CDR1 MDHEN, CDR2 SYDVKM. The CDR3 DNA is TGTGCCAGCAGCCAACGACGGACGACGGGTGGCTACACCTTC. This gives the protein CASSQRRTTGGYTF.

The chain is built from TRBV6-5 and TRBJ1-4; maybe TRBD1 (5 bases). CDR1 is MNHEY and CDR2 is SVGAGI in the germline V gene. The CDR3 is 12 amino acids. Trimming left V 0 bases short and J 11 bases short, with 7 bases between. CDR3 sequence (DNA): TGTGCCAGCAGTTACTCGGGGGGGAAACTGTTTTTT. Translated, it gives CASSYSGGKLFF.

The V and J genes are TRBV18 and TRBJ2-7; 10 bases are shared with TRBD1. Germline V gene data show CDR1 as KGHSH and CDR2 as LQKENI. Trimming took 3 bases from V and 3 from J; bases not matched to a gene: 5. The CDR3 is 15 residues long. DNA for the CDR3: TGTGCCAGCTCACCTAGGGACAGGGGAATCTACGAGCAGTACTTC. It yields the protein CASSPRDRGIYEQYF. Combining the CDR3 with reference TRBV18 and TRBJ2-7 gives the whole variable domain NAGVMQNPRHLVRRRGQEARLRCSPMKGHSHVYWYRQLPEEGLKFMVYLQKENIIDESGMPKERFSAEFPKEGPSILRIQQVVRGDSAAYFCASSPRDRGIYEQYFGPGTRLTVT.

In this sample, this clone turned up once. V usage is TRBV5-4 and J usage is TRBJ1-2; 7 bases match TRBD1. Per germline, CDR1 SGHNT and CDR2 YYREEE (reference sequence). CDR3 length equals 17 residues. The V gene end was trimmed by 3 bases and the J gene end by 4 bases; junction bases not matched to a gene: 15. The CDR3 nucleotides are TGTGCCAGCAGCTCACCGATTGTTCCGGGACAGAGCTATGGCTACACCTTC. This encodes CASSSPIVPGQSYGYTF.

The chain carries TRBV10-1 and TRBJ2-2; weak D call: TRBD1 (5 bases). Germline lookup yields CDR1 WNHNN and CDR2 SYGVQD (reference sequence). This CDR3 is built from 13 residues. The V end lost 8 bases, the J end lost 5 bases, and 12 bases lay between the germline ends. As DNA, the CDR3 is TGCGCCAGCGGGGAAAGACAGACCGGGGAGCTGTTTTTT. It codes for CASGERQTGELFF.

The genes are TRBV7-9 and TRBJ2-2; tentative D call: TRBD2 (5 bases). There are 18 residues in the CDR3. V lost 4 bases to trimming and J lost 4 bases, with 22 bases between them. Looked up from germline, CDR1 is SEHNR and CDR2 is FQNEAQ (reference sequence). The CDR3 protein is CASSSANPDSEGTGELFF. The CDR3 region has the DNA TGTGCCAGCAGCTCCGCTAACCCGGACTCCGAGGGCACCGGGGAGCTGTTTTTT. Together with reference TRBV7-9 and TRBJ2-2, the CDR3 gives the full variable domain: DTGVSQNPRHKITKRGQNVTFRCDPISEHNRLYWYRQTLGQGPEFLTYFQNEAQLEKSRLLSDRFSAERPKGSFSTLEIQRTEQGDSAMYLCASSSANPDSEGTGELFFGEGSRLTVL.

This clone was detected only once. Written as DNA, the CDR3 is TGTGCCAGCAGTTTAGGGACAGGGGAAGGCAATCAGCCCCAGCATTTT. It is translated as CASSLGTGEGNQPQHF. This chain connects TRBV27 to TRBJ1-5; TRBD1 matches 10 bases. Trimming took 2 bases from V and 2 from J; bases not matched to a gene: 3. Looked up from germline, CDR1 is MNHEY and CDR2 is SMNVEV (reference sequence). This CDR3 comprises 16 residues.

The CDR3 here is CASSLAGGRNEQYF. The DNA for the CDR3 is TGTGCCAGCAGCTTAGCGGGAGGAAGAAACGAGCAGTACTTC. The chain recombines TRBV11-3 with TRBJ2-7; TRBD2 matches 7 bases. Germline V gene lookup returns CDR1 SGHNT and CDR2 YENEEA. This CDR3 has 14 amino acids. The junction had 5 bases not matched to a gene; V was cut back by 1 base and J by 5 bases.

The chain employs TRBV5-1 and TRBJ1-5; tentatively, D is TRBD1 (6 bases). The germline CDR1 and CDR2 sequences are SGHRS and YFSETQ. The CDR3 is 15 residues long. V was pared by 0 bases and J by 3 bases, with 10 bases between. As DNA, the CDR3 is TGCGCCAGCAGCTTGGCAGGGGTCAACAATCAGCCCCAGCATTTT. Amino acids: CASSLAGVNNQPQHF.